This T cell receptor beta chain was sequenced during a study of HIV-infected patients and healthy controls. Study details: Total CDR3 counts per chain did not differ significantly between patients and controls. Study observations and caveats: During therapy, HIV-associated CDR3s fell significantly in frequency, while CMV-associated CDR3s did not change significantly.

No cell fractionation was done, so the repertoire covers all unsorted peripheral blood T cells. This clonotype was detected ten times or more. Its target is unknown. cDNA was made from about 500 ng RNA using alpha and beta constant primers. Alpha and beta chain libraries were made separately by chain-specific third strand synthesis with multiplexing indices. MiXCR was run by TCRdb on the 5' RACE reads, yielding one entry per CDR3 protein. The sample contains some 9,600 distinct CDR3 sequences, roughly 7.7% of which appear only once. The V gene lost 3 bases and the J gene lost 7 bases, with 7 bases spanning the gap. Germline V lookup: CDR1 MDHEN, CDR2 SYDVKM. CDR3 length equals 12 residues.

This receptor was taken from an adult with HIV infection. The sample in question was blood, obtained before antiretroviral therapy. The chain employs TRBV28 and TRBJ1-5; maybe TRBD1 (5 bases). The CDR3 protein is CASSFQGQPQHF. The CDR3 coding sequence is TGTGCCAGCAGTTTTCAGGGACAGCCCCAGCATTTT.